This entry features one TCR beta chain sequence. The data were taken from a study of blood T cell repertoires in COVID-19. On the study more broadly: Sources were T cells, B-cell-depleted T cells, or PBMCs; the material itself was cDNA or gDNA.

As originally analysed: Nucleated cell number was recorded as an estimate derived from reference gene primer amplification. TCRdb keeps only in-frame clones here, not all; method: immunoSEQ multiplex PCR. Clone size and the V and J calls come from that table; the DNA yielded D and trimming. The profile shows about 250,000 clones, 83% of them singletons. This TCR was recovered from a human donor in a cohort sampled during active COVID-19. Source material: peripheral blood.

The chain's CDR3 is CASSMDPDRFQETQYF. CDR3 sequence (DNA): TGTGCCAGTAGTATGGATCCCGACAGGTTCCAAGAGACCCAGTACTTC. This rearrangement joins TRBV19 to TRBJ2-5, with a weak D call TRBD1 (6 bases). Per the germline V gene, CDR1 is LNHDA and CDR2 is SQIVND (reference sequence). This CDR3 is 16 amino acids long. V was cut by 3 bases and J by 1 base, with 15 bases left in between.